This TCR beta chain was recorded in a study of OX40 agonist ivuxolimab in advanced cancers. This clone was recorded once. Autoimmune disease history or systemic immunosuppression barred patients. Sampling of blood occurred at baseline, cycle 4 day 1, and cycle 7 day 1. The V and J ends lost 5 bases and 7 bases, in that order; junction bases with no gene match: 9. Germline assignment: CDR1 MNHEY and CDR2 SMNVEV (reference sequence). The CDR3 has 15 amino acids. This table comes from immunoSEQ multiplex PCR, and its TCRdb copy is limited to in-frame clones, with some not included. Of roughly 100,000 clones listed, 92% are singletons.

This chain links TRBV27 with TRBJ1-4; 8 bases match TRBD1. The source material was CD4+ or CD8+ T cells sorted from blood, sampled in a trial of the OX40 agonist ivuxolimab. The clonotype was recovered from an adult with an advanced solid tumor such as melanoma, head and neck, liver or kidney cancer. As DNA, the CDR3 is TGTGCCAGCAGTCTAAACGGACAGGGACGTGAAAAACTGTTTTTT. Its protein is CASSLNGQGREKLFF.